This is a list of T cell receptor beta chains from one sample in a study of T cells in narcolepsy. Clones were sequenced by immunoSEQ multiplex PCR, and TCRdb holds only the in-frame ones, with some missing. The table lists over 25,000 clones, around nine tenths of them singletons. Sequencing was done on a sample of CD45RA- memory CD4+ T cells from PBMCs. The receptors were sampled from a human donor with narcolepsy. Each CDR3 is given with its conserved first and last residue. Each record gives: V gene, clone size, J gene, D gene, CDR3 DNA, CDR3 protein. The D gene is left open where the match is weak. Size is stated for part of the rows, as once, few or many counts, or as a class when the clone is expanded.

v_gene: TRBV6-4
abundance: -
j_gene: TRBJ2-1
d_gene: -
CDR3nt: TGTGCCAGCAGTGTTCATCGGGAAAGGAATGAGCAGTTCTTC
CDR3aa: CASSVHRERNEQFF

v_gene: TRBV12-2
abundance: -
j_gene: TRBJ1-4
d_gene: -
CDR3nt: TGTGCAAGTCGCTCGGGGGGATGGCCAGTTGGTAATGAAAAACTGTTTTTT
CDR3aa: CASRSGGWPVGNEKLFF

v_gene: TRBV10-2
abundance: -
j_gene: TRBJ2-7
d_gene: TRBD1
CDR3nt: TGCGCCAGCAGTGAGTCGACGGGGACAGGTAGCTCCTACGAGCAGTACTTC
CDR3aa: CASSESTGTGSSYEQYF

v_gene: TRBV6-1
abundance: -
j_gene: TRBJ2-2
d_gene: -
CDR3nt: TGTGCCAGCAGTCCCGCAGGGAGAAACACCGGGGAGCTGTTTTTT
CDR3aa: CASSPAGRNTGELFF

v_gene: TRBV19
abundance: -
j_gene: TRBJ2-1
d_gene: TRBD1
CDR3nt: TGTGCCAGTAGTATCAGACAGGGATTAAGGAATGAGCAGTTCTTC
CDR3aa: CASSIRQGLRNEQFF

v_gene: TRBV12-5
abundance: -
j_gene: TRBJ2-1
d_gene: TRBD2
CDR3nt: TGTGCTAGTGGCGCCGGGACTAGCGGGGGTAATGAGCAGTTCTTC
CDR3aa: CASGAGTSGGNEQFF

v_gene: TRBV18
abundance: -
j_gene: TRBJ1-1
d_gene: TRBD1
CDR3nt: TGTGCCAGCTCATCCCGACAGGGTCGCATGAACACTGAAGCTTTCTTT
CDR3aa: CASSSRQGRMNTEAFF

v_gene: TRBV13
abundance: -
j_gene: TRBJ2-1
d_gene: -
CDR3nt: TGTGCCAGCAGCCGAGGGGATGAGCAGTTCTTC
CDR3aa: CASSRGDEQFF

v_gene: TRBV6-6
abundance: -
j_gene: TRBJ2-4
d_gene: TRBD1
CDR3nt: TGTGCCAGCAGCCCCACCCCGACGACAGGGAAGAACATTCAGTACTTC
CDR3aa: CASSPTPTTGKNIQYF

v_gene: TRBV14
abundance: -
j_gene: TRBJ1-1
d_gene: -
CDR3nt: TGTGCCAGCAGCCAAGTCAGCAGGGGAACTGAAGCTTTCTTT
CDR3aa: CASSQVSRGTEAFF

v_gene: TRBV27
abundance: -
j_gene: TRBJ2-5
d_gene: TRBD2
CDR3nt: TGTGCCAGCAGCCGATCGGGGACTAGCAGAGAGACCCAGTACTTC
CDR3aa: CASSRSGTSRETQYF

v_gene: TRBV11-3
abundance: -
j_gene: TRBJ2-1
d_gene: TRBD1
CDR3nt: TGTGCCAGCAGCTTAGATGGGACAGCTAATGAGCAGTTCTTC
CDR3aa: CASSLDGTANEQFF

v_gene: TRBV5-4
abundance: -
j_gene: TRBJ2-1
d_gene: -
CDR3nt: TGTGCCAGCAGCCTAGGGATGAGCTCCTACAATGAGCAGTTCTTC
CDR3aa: CASSLGMSSYNEQFF

v_gene: TRBV2
abundance: -
j_gene: TRBJ2-1
d_gene: -
CDR3nt: TGTGCCAGCCTTCAGACAAACTCCTACAATGAGCAGTTCTTC
CDR3aa: CASLQTNSYNEQFF

v_gene: TRBV6-9
abundance: -
j_gene: TRBJ2-1
d_gene: TRBD2
CDR3nt: TGTGCCAGCAGTGCGGGACTAGGGGAGGAGCAGTTCTTC
CDR3aa: CASSAGLGEEQFF

v_gene: TRBV7-8
abundance: -
j_gene: TRBJ1-2
d_gene: -
CDR3nt: TGTGCCAGCAGCTTAGGCGGACACCTTGGCTACACCTTC
CDR3aa: CASSLGGHLGYTF

v_gene: TRBV10-1
abundance: -
j_gene: TRBJ1-1
d_gene: TRBD1
CDR3nt: TGCGCCAGCAGTGAGTCCGGACAGGGATGGGGCACTGAAGCTTTCTTT
CDR3aa: CASSESGQGWGTEAFF

v_gene: TRBV7-9
abundance: -
j_gene: TRBJ1-1
d_gene: -
CDR3nt: TGTGCCAGCGGCCGAGGGGGGACTGAAGCTTTCTTT
CDR3aa: CASGRGGTEAFF

v_gene: TRBV28
abundance: -
j_gene: TRBJ2-5
d_gene: -
CDR3nt: TGTGCCAGCATCTCCGGTGGGGAGACCCAGTACTTC
CDR3aa: CASISGGETQYF

v_gene: TRBV29-1
abundance: -
j_gene: TRBJ2-1
d_gene: -
CDR3nt: TGCAGCGTTGAATCGGAAGCCTACAATGAGCAGTTCTTC
CDR3aa: CSVESEAYNEQFF

v_gene: TRBV7-2
abundance: -
j_gene: TRBJ1-3
d_gene: TRBD1
CDR3nt: TGTGCCAGCAGCTCGACAGGGGCCGGAAACACCATATATTTT
CDR3aa: CASSSTGAGNTIYF

v_gene: TRBV6-6
abundance: -
j_gene: TRBJ1-2
d_gene: -
CDR3nt: TGTGCCAGCACCCGTACGGGGCAGAATAACTATGGCTACACCTTC
CDR3aa: CASTRTGQNNYGYTF

v_gene: TRBV5-1
abundance: -
j_gene: TRBJ2-1
d_gene: TRBD1
CDR3nt: TGCGCCAGCAGCTGGGGGACAGGGGGCTGGTCCTACAATGAGCAGTTCTTC
CDR3aa: CASSWGTGGWSYNEQFF

v_gene: TRBV19
abundance: -
j_gene: TRBJ2-2
d_gene: -
CDR3nt: TGTGCCAGTAGTACCCTGGCGGGCGGGGAGCTGTTTTTT
CDR3aa: CASSTLAGGELFF

v_gene: TRBV9
abundance: -
j_gene: TRBJ2-1
d_gene: TRBD2
CDR3nt: TGTGCCAGCAGCGAAGCAGGGACTAGATACAATGAGCAGTTCTTC
CDR3aa: CASSEAGTRYNEQFF

v_gene: TRBV6-5
abundance: -
j_gene: TRBJ2-5
d_gene: -
CDR3nt: TGTGCCAGCAGTTACTCGATTACTCGAAAAGAGACCCAGTACTTC
CDR3aa: CASSYSITRKETQYF

v_gene: TRBV6-1
abundance: -
j_gene: TRBJ1-2
d_gene: -
CDR3nt: TGTGCCAGTTTTGACATCTATGGCTACACCTTC
CDR3aa: CASFDIYGYTF

v_gene: TRBV4-1
abundance: -
j_gene: TRBJ1-5
d_gene: -
CDR3nt: TGCGCCAGCAGCCGAGCGGCGGGACAAAATCAGCCCCAGCATTTT
CDR3aa: CASSRAAGQNQPQHF

v_gene: TRBV9
abundance: -
j_gene: TRBJ2-2
d_gene: -
CDR3nt: TGTGCCAGCAGCCCCCGGGGTCGAGGGGGCACCGGGGAGCTGTTTTTT
CDR3aa: CASSPRGRGGTGELFF

v_gene: TRBV5-6
abundance: -
j_gene: TRBJ1-2
d_gene: -
CDR3nt: TGTGCCAGCAGCCAGAGGGGGAGGAACTATGGCTACACCTTC
CDR3aa: CASSQRGRNYGYTF

v_gene: TRBV19
abundance: few
j_gene: TRBJ2-6
d_gene: -
CDR3nt: TGTGCCAGTAGTCCCCCAAACCCTGGGGCCAACGTCCTGACTTTC
CDR3aa: CASSPPNPGANVLTF

v_gene: TRBV5-5
abundance: -
j_gene: TRBJ1-6
d_gene: TRBD1
CDR3nt: TGTGCCAGCACCAAACGTCGGGACAGGGGCTTCAATTCACCCCTCCACTTT
CDR3aa: CASTKRRDRGFNSPLHF

v_gene: TRBV28
abundance: few
j_gene: TRBJ1-4
d_gene: -
CDR3nt: TGTGCCAGCAGGCAAGGGATAGGAAAACTGTTTTTT
CDR3aa: CASRQGIGKLFF

v_gene: TRBV21-1
abundance: -
j_gene: TRBJ2-3
d_gene: -
CDR3nt: TGTGCCAGCAGCAAAGCGGCAGGGACAGATACGCAGTATTTT
CDR3aa: CASSKAAGTDTQYF

v_gene: TRBV23-1
abundance: -
j_gene: TRBJ2-7
d_gene: TRBD1
CDR3nt: TGCGCCAGCAGTAGGACAGGGTTAGTCTCCTACGAGCAGTACTTC
CDR3aa: CASSRTGLVSYEQYF

v_gene: TRBV11-2
abundance: -
j_gene: TRBJ2-4
d_gene: -
CDR3nt: TGTGCCAGCAGCTTGGCAGGCGGGGTGGGCATTCAGTACTTC
CDR3aa: CASSLAGGVGIQYF

v_gene: TRBV5-4
abundance: -
j_gene: TRBJ2-1
d_gene: -
CDR3nt: TGTGCCAGCAGCTTGGGCTCGGATAGGTCCTACAATGAGCAGTTCTTC
CDR3aa: CASSLGSDRSYNEQFF

v_gene: TRBV10-3
abundance: few
j_gene: TRBJ2-7
d_gene: TRBD1
CDR3nt: TGTGCCGCCACAGGGGGCTACGAGCAGTACTTC
CDR3aa: CAATGGYEQYF

v_gene: TRBV10-2
abundance: -
j_gene: TRBJ2-3
d_gene: -
CDR3nt: TGCGCCAGCAGTGAGTTGGGGAGGAGGGTTACAGATACGCAGTATTTT
CDR3aa: CASSELGRRVTDTQYF